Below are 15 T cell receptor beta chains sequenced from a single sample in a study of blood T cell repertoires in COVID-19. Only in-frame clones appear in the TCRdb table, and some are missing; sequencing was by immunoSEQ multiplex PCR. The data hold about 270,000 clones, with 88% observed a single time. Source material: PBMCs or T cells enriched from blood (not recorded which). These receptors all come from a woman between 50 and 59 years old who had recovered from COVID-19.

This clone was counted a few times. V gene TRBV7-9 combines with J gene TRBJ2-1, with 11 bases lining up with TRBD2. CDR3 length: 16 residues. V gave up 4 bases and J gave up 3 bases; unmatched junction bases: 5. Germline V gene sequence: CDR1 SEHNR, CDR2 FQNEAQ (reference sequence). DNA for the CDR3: TGTGCCAGCAGCTCCTTAGCGGGAGGGCTCTACAATGAGCAGTTCTTC. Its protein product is CASSSLAGGLYNEQFF.

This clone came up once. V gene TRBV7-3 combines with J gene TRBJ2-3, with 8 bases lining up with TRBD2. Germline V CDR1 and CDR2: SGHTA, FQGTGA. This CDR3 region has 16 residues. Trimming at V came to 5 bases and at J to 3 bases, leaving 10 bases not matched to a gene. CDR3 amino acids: CASSPPGAGVTDTQYF. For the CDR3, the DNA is TGTGCCAGCAGCCCTCCGGGAGCGGGAGTAACAGATACGCAGTATTTT.

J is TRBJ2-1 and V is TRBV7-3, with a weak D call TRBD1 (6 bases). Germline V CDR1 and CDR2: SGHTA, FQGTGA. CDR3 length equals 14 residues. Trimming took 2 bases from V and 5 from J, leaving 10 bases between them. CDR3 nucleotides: TGTGCCAGCAGCTTATTTAGGACAGACAATGAGCAGTTCTTC. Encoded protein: CASSLFRTDNEQFF.

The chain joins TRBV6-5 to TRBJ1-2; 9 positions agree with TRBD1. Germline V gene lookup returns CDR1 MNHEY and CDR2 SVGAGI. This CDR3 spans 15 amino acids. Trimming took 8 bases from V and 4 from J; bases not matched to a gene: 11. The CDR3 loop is CASQNRDRAGYGYTF. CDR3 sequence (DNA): TGTGCCAGCCAGAACCGGGACAGGGCCGGCTATGGCTACACCTTC.

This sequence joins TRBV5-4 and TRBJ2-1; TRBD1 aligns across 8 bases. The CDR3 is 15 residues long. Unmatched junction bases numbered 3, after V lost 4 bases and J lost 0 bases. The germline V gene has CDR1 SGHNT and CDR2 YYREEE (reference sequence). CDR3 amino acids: CASSPGQGSYNEQFF. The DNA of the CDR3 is TGTGCCAGCAGCCCCGGACAGGGCTCCTACAATGAGCAGTTCTTC.

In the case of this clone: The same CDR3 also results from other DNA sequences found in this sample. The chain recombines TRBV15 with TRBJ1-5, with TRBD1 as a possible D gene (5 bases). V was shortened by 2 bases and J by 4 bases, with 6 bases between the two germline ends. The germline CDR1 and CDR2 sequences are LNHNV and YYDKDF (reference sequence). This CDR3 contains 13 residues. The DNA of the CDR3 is TGTGCCACCAGCAGACAGGGTAATCAGCCCCAGCATTTT. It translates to CATSRQGNQPQHF.

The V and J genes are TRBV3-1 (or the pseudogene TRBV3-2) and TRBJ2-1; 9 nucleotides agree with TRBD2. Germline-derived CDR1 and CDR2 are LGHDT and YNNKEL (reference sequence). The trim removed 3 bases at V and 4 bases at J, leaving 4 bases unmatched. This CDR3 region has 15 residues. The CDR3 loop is CASSQRTSEYNEQFF. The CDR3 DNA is TGTGCCAGCAGCCAGAGGACTAGCGAGTACAATGAGCAGTTCTTC.

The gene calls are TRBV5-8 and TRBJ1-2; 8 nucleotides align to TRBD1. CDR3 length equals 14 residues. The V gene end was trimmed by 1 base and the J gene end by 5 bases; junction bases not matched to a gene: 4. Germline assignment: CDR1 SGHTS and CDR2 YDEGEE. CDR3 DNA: TGTGCCAGCAGCTTGCAGGGGGCTCGGTATGGCTACACCTTC. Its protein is CASSLQGARYGYTF.

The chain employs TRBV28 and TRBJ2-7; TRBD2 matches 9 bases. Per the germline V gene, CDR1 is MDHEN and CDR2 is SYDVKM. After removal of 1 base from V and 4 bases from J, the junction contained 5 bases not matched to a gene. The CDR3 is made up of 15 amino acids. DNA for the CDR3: TGTGCCAGCAGTTTATATAAGCGGGAGGTTTACGAGCAGTACTTC. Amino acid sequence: CASSLYKREVYEQYF.

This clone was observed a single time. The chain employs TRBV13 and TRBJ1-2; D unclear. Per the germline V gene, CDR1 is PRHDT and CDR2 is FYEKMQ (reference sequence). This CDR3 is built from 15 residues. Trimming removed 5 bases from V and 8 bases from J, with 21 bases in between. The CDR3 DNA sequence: TGTGCCAGCAGCCTATCTCCCTTAACGGGAGAGGGCTACACCTTC. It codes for CASSLSPLTGEGYTF.

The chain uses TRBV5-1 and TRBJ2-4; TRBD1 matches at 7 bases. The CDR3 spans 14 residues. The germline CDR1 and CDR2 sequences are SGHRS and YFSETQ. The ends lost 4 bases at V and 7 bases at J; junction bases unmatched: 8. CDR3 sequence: CASSHEGGHNIQYF. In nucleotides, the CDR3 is TGCGCCAGCAGCCATGAAGGGGGCCACAACATTCAGTACTTC.

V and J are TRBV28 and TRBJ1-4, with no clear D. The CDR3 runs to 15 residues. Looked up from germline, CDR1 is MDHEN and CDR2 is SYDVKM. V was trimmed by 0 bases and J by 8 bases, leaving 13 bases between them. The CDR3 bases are TGTGCCAGCAGTTTATGGCGGGGAGACGGCGAAAAACTGTTTTTT. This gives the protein CASSLWRGDGEKLFF.

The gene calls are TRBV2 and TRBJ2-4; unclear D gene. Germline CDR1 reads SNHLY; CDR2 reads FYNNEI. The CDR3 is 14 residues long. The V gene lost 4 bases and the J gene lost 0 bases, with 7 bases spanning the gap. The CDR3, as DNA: TGTGCCAGCAGTGTCCAACTAGCCAAAAACATTCAGTACTTC. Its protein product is CASSVQLAKNIQYF.

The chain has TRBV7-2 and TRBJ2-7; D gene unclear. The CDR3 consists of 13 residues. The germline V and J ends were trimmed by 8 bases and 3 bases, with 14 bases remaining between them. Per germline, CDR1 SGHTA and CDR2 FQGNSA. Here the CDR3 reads CASARSPSYEQYF. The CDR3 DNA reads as TGTGCCAGCGCAAGGAGCCCCAGCTACGAGCAGTACTTC.

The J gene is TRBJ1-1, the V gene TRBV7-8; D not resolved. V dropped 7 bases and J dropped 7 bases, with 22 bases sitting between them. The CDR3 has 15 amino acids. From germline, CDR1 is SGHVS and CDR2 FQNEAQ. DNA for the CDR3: TGTGCCAGCAACGACCGCCCGGGGAAGACAAGTGAAGCTTTCTTT. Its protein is CASNDRPGKTSEAFF.